This is a list of T cell receptor beta chains from one sample in a study of T cells in Graves' hyperthyroidism and ophthalmopathy. In TCRdb, the multiplex PCR reads were re-called with MiXCR into one record per CDR3 protein. Seen here are around 760,000 distinct CDR3 sequences, 35% observed once, and the top ten hold approximately 31%. What was sequenced was blood. Receptors originate from a woman in her 40s with Graves' hyperthyroidism. Each CDR3 is given with its conserved first and last residue. A D gene is named only where the DNA matches it firmly. The size of a clone is reported for some rows only, either as once, few or many, or as a class for expanded clones.

>TRBJ2-7|NA|many|TRBV7-9
TGTGCCAGCAGCCTCCACTGGGCAGGGGACTCCTACGAGCAGTACTTC
CASSLHWAGDSYEQYF
>TRBJ2-7|NA|once|TRBV2
TGTGCCAGCAGTTTGGCAGTGCCCTCCTACGAGCAGTACTTC
CASSLAVPSYEQYF
>TRBJ1-5|NA|many|TRBV19
TGTGCCAGTAGTCCAACCAAGGTCAGTAAGCCCCAGCATTTT
CASSPTKVSKPQHF
>TRBJ1-1|NA|NA|TRBV29-1
TGCAGCGCTGGGGACCGCATGAACACTGAAGCTTTCTTT
CSAGDRMNTEAFF
>TRBJ1-5|TRBD1|NA|TRBV20-1
TGCAGTGCTTTGGACAGGGAGAAGGTTAGCAATCAGCCCCAGCATTTT
CSALDREKVSNQPQHF
>TRBJ1-2|NA|NA|TRBV6-2/TRBV6-3
TGTGCCAGCAGTTACTATCGGAAGGGGCCCACCTTC
CASSYYRKGPTF
>TRBJ2-7|NA|few|TRBV24-1
TGTGCCACCAGTGGGAGGTCAGGGGACGAGCAGTACTTC
CATSGRSGDEQYF
>TRBJ2-7|NA|few|TRBV7-2
TGTGCCAGCAGTTTACAGGGAGGGAGCGAGCAGTACTTC
CASSLQGGSEQYF
>TRBJ2-7|TRBD1|many|TRBV20-1
TGCAGTGCTAGAGATCTAGGGACAGCGACCTACGAGCAGTACTTC
CSARDLGTATYEQYF
>TRBJ1-1|TRBD1|few|TRBV6-4
TGTGCCAGCAGGCTGACAGGGACGAACACTGAAGCTTCCTTT
CASRLTGTNTEASF
>TRBJ2-7|TRBD2|NA|TRBV10-3
TGTGCCATCAGACCGGGACTAGCGGGAGTTCCCGAGCAGTACTTC
CAIRPGLAGVPEQYF
>TRBJ2-1|TRBD2|once|TRBV29-1
TGCAGCGTTGGCCTAGCGGGAGGGCTCTACAATGAGCAGTTCTTC
CSVGLAGGLYNEQFF
>TRBJ1-2|NA|many|TRBV29-1
TGCAGCGTTGCAGGTGCTAACTATGGCTACACCTTC
CSVAGANYGYTF
>TRBJ2-6|TRBD2|once|TRBV7-2
TGCGCCAGCAGCCAACCAGCGGGGGGGGCCCTCGGGGCCAACGTCCTGACTTTC
CASSQPAGGALGANVLTF
>TRBJ1-1|NA|few|TRBV19
TGTGCCAGTAGTACCCCGGGGGGTTGGACTGAAGCTTTCTTT
CASSTPGGWTEAFF
>TRBJ1-3|NA|many|TRBV6-5
TGTGCCAGCAGTTACCTCGGCTCTGGAAACACCATATATTTT
CASSYLGSGNTIYF
>TRBJ2-7|TRBD1|many|TRBV7-7
TGTGCTAGCTCAAAGGACAGGTCAAACGAGCAGTACTTC
CASSKDRSNEQYF
>TRBJ1-1|TRBD1|many|TRBV29-1
TGCAGCGGGGGGAGGGGGCAGGGTGTCACTGAAGCTTTCTTT
CSGGRGQGVTEAFF
>TRBJ2-2|TRBD2|few|TRBV7-2
TGTGCCAGCAGCCTAGAGCGGGGGAACACCGGGGAGCTGTTTTTT
CASSLERGNTGELFF
>TRBJ2-5|TRBD2|few|TRBV20-1
TGCAGTGCTAGTTTAGCGGGGGAAGAGACCCAGTACTTC
CSASLAGEETQYF
>TRBJ2-5|NA|NA|TRBV20-1
TGCAGTGCTAGAGAATCGGGGAGCAATCAGCCCCAGTACTTC
CSARESGSNQPQYF
>TRBJ2-7|TRBD1|NA|TRBV7-8
TGTGCCAGCAGCTTCGAGACAGGGTACGCTTACGAGCAGTACTTC
CASSFETGYAYEQYF
>TRBJ2-5|TRBD2|many|TRBV7-8
TGTGCCAGCAGTCCGCTAGCGGTCTCGGGGGAGACCCAGTACTTC
CASSPLAVSGETQYF
>TRBJ2-6|TRBD2|few|TRBV10-3
TGTGCCAGCGGGGGGACTGGGGCCAACGTCCTGACTTTC
CASGGTGANVLTF
>TRBJ1-5|TRBD1|few|TRBV19
TGTGCCAGTAGTCCTCCCGGGACAGGGAACCATCAGCCCCAGCATTTT
CASSPPGTGNHQPQHF
>TRBJ2-5|NA|NA|TRBV19
TGTGCCAGTAGGAAGGACAAAGAGGAGACCCAGTACTTC
CASRKDKEETQYF
>TRBJ1-1|NA|many|TRBV10-3
TGTGCCATCAGTGAGGTGGGGGCGCAGGGAACTGAAGCTTTCTTT
CAISEVGAQGTEAFF
>TRBJ2-2|TRBD2|NA|TRBV2
TGTGCCAGCAGACAGCGCGGGACTAGCGGAAACACCGGGGAGCTGTTTTTT
CASRQRGTSGNTGELFF
>TRBJ2-5|TRBD2|NA|TRBV7-2
TGTGCCAGCAGCTCACTCAGCGGGAGGGAGACCCGGTACTTC
CASSSLSGRETRYF
>TRBJ2-7|NA|NA|TRBV5-1
TGTGCCAGCAGGCCACCTTCAACCAGACGACAGTCCTACGAGCAGTACTTC
CASRPPSTRRQSYEQYF
>TRBJ2-2|TRBD2|many|TRBV29-1
TGCAGCGTTGGAGGCGGGAGCACCGGGGAGCTGTTTTTT
CSVGGGSTGELFF
>TRBJ2-6|TRBD2|NA|TRBV7-2
TGCGCCAGCAGCCAAGATCTAATGTTGGGTGGGGGGGTGAGGGGGGCCAACGTCCTGACTTTC
CASSQDLMLGGGVRGANVLTF
>TRBJ1-5|NA|NA|TRBV10-3
TGTGCCATCAGTGACTCTGGCACGAACAATCAGCCCCAGCATTTT
CAISDSGTNNQPQHF
>TRBJ1-2|TRBD1|NA|TRBV24-1
TGTGCCACCAGTGTCGAGGGACAGGGGGGAGATGGCTACACCTTC
CATSVEGQGGDGYTF
>TRBJ2-2|TRBD1|few|TRBV5-5
TGTGCCAGCAGCTTGGTGCAGGGGGTCGGGGAGCTGTTTTTT
CASSLVQGVGELFF
>TRBJ2-1|NA|few|TRBV7-8
TGTGCCAGCAGCCCAAAGCGGGGGACAGGGTCCTACAATGAGCAGTTCTTC
CASSPKRGTGSYNEQFF
>TRBJ2-1|TRBD2|once|TRBV2
TGTGCCAGCAGCCTACTAGCGGAGCAGGGGTTCTTC
CASSLLAEQGFF
>TRBJ2-5|NA|many|TRBV29-1
TGCAGCGTTGGGGACGCGGGGTATGAGACCCAGTACTTC
CSVGDAGYETQYF
>TRBJ1-1|NA|NA|TRBV6-1
TGTGCCAGCAGCGGGGATCCTGAAGCTTTCTTT
CASSGDPEAFF
>TRBJ1-2|TRBD1|few|TRBV29-1
TGCAGCGTTGGGGGGGACAGGGGCTTAGGAGGCTACACCTTC
CSVGGDRGLGGYTF
>TRBJ1-1|NA|many|TRBV29-1
TGCAGCGTTGAGGCGGGTACTTTTGAAGCTTTCTTT
CSVEAGTFEAFF
>TRBJ2-3|NA|NA|TRBV25-1
TGTGCCAGCGAGACTTACACAGATACGCAGTATTTT
CASETYTDTQYF
>TRBJ1-2|NA|many|TRBV19
TGTGCCAGTAGTGGACGGGGGTTGAGCTATGGCTACACCTTC
CASSGRGLSYGYTF
>TRBJ2-2|NA|many|TRBV10-3
TGTGCCATCAGTGTCGACCTCACCGGGGAGCTGTTTTTT
CAISVDLTGELFF
>TRBJ2-3|NA|few|TRBV14
TGTGCCAGCAGCCAAGCAGATACGCAGTATTTT
CASSQADTQYF
>TRBJ1-2|TRBD1|NA|TRBV2
TGTGCCAGCCCCAACTCAGACAGGGGGAATGGCTACACCTTC
CASPNSDRGNGYTF
>TRBJ1-5|NA|NA|TRBV7-9
TGTGCCAGCAGCCACGGGGGGCGGGCAGGGAACAATCAGCCCCAGCATTTT
CASSHGGRAGNNQPQHF
>TRBJ2-6|NA|many|TRBV19
TGTGCCAGCAATGAGGCATCTGGGGCCAACGTCCTGACTTTC
CASNEASGANVLTF
>TRBJ1-1|TRBD1|NA|TRBV6-1
TGTGCCAGCAGTTTCTTTACAGGGGACGCTTTCTTT
CASSFFTGDAFF
>TRBJ2-2|TRBD1|many|TRBV7-6
TGTGCCAGCAGCTTAGCAGGGGGCGGTGGCGGGGAGCTGTTTTTT
CASSLAGGGGGELFF
>TRBJ2-5|NA|many|TRBV7-8
TGTGCCAGCAGCTCCCGAGGAGGGAAAGCGGGCAAAAAAGAGACCCAGTACTTC
CASSSRGGKAGKKETQYF